One TCR beta chain is described in this entry. In its sample, this clone was seen once. No cognate antigen has been identified for it. Base qualities are not recorded, but no much larger clone differs from it by a single base. Via the germline V gene, CDR1 is SGDLS and CDR2 YYNGEE. Relative to germline, V is missing 3 bases and J is missing 4 bases, with 8 bases of the junction outside any gene match. The CDR3 measures 15 amino acids from cysteine to phenylalanine. Just the 45-base CDR3 DNA is kept, in frame starting at base 1. The data stem from a study of graft-versus-host responses after intestinal transplantation listed by TCRdb under 2021. Study-level background: The transplants that recipients got were multivisceral, liver-intestinal, or isolated intestinal. Graft-versus-host and host-versus-graft alloreactive T cell clones were tracked in the graft, circulation and bone marrow after intestinal transplantation using bulk TCR-beta CDR3 sequencing. Donor T cell macrochimerism was defined as a peak of at least 4% donor T cells among recipient peripheral blood mononuclear cells. Samples from three later patients were sequenced in-house on an Illumina MiSeq with MiXCR processing rather than by the commercial service. Anti-thymocyte globulin induction was given to all recipients, followed by maintenance tacrolimus and steroids for approximately three years. Of the roughly 24 intestinal transplant recipients enrolled in the cohort, one of whom was a retransplant, a few patients without pretransplant specimens were excluded. Alloreactive clones were identified by sequencing pre-transplant mixed lymphocyte reaction products and comparing these products with unstimulated pre-transplant donor and recipient T cells. Study-wide conclusions, independent of this receptor: GvH clones were detected in recipient bone marrow, and some appeared earlier in ileal mucosa or blood, consistent with an intestinal mucosal origin. The relatively low number and heterogeneity of intestinal transplant patients limited the conclusions. In patients with donor T cell macrochimerism, the allografts had high GvH to HvG T cell clonal ratios. Early after transplant, peak levels of circulating GvH clones were associated with declines in HvG clones.

The library was generated by the immunoSEQ multiplex PCR assay. High-throughput TCR-beta CDR3 sequencing of genomic DNA from most patients was performed by Adaptive Biotechnologies. The original pipeline was this. Adaptive's ImmunoSEQ software supplied the TCR sequencing data for around 17 patients, while MiXCR and VDJtools were used to process three other patients. Because the origin of CDR3 nucleotide sequences shared between donor and recipient could not be assigned, those sequences were removed. To count as alloreactive, a clone needed at least 2-fold expansion over unstimulated cells and a minimum CFSE-low frequency of 0.002% (template counts) or 0.001% (read counts). Clones were considered mappable if detected in sequenced pre-transplant spleen, lymph node, or MLR CFSE-low populations of the donor or recipient. The cumulative frequency of alloreactive clones was calculated as a percentage of all sequences, weighted by copy number. This immuneACCESS table, as held by TCRdb, lists in-frame sequences with V and J called but not all clones. Of the missing ones, under half trace to an unresolved V gene in checked studies; the others have no known cause. V, J and clone size were drawn from that table, and D and trimming were deduced from the DNA. Here the sample has over 10,000 clones; approximately 84% occur a single time. Of the sample, over 20% falls within the top ten clones.

Blood samples were collected up to 4 times in the first month after transplant and then at least monthly when available. The V and J genes are TRBV9 and TRBJ2-7; 9 junctional bases match TRBD2. This specimen consisted of PBMCs, obtained after intestinal transplantation. The clonotype was recovered from a human patient who received an intestinal transplant, so some T cells may come from the graft donor. The DNA sequence reads TGTGCCAGCAGCGGGGGAGGGCTAGCGGGGTACGAGCAGTACTTC. This is translated as CASSGGGLAGYEQYF.